The entry below describes one T cell receptor (beta chain). This record belongs to a study of blood T cell repertoires in COVID-19. At the level of the study: Nucleic acid was either cDNA or gDNA, and it came from T cells, B-cell-depleted T cells, or PBMCs.

Trimming took 0 bases from V and 3 from J, leaving 3 bases between them. In germline, CDR1 is SNHLY, CDR2 FYNNEI. The CDR3 has 12 amino acids. Study members were between about 18 and 100 years old and lived in approximately 25 US regions. Sequencing used immunoSEQ multiplex PCR; TCRdb keeps in-frame clones, though not all of them. The table has roughly 150,000 clones, roughly 88% seen once. Sequencing was performed on PBMCs or T cells enriched from blood (not recorded which). This TCR came from a man in his sixties or seventies who had been exposed to COVID-19. This chain connects TRBV2 to TRBJ2-7; no firm D call. The CDR3 bases are TGTGCCAGCAGTGAAGCCTTCTACGAGCAGTACTTC. Amino acid sequence: CASSEAFYEQYF.